This is a list of T cell receptor beta chains from one sample in a study of CXCR3-negative and CXCR3-positive naive CD8 T cells. Reanalyzing the 5' RACE reads, TCRdb keeps one entry per CDR3 protein, without DNA. The sample is made up of tens of thousands of distinct CDR3 sequences, and the top ten hold roughly 0.8% of it. Sequenced material: naive CXCR3+ CD8+ T cells from blood. The source is a human donor in good health. Some clones in this sample may be carry-over from other donors' samples. Each CDR3 is given with its conserved first and last residue.

j_call	v_call	cdr3_aa
TRBJ2-1	TRBV28	CASSTGTETYNEQFF
TRBJ1-1	TRBV7-9	CASSPSTGIGKTEAFF
TRBJ2-7	TRBV5-1	CASSWTGAPYEQYF
TRBJ2-5	TRBV7-7	CASSLELAGTRQETQYF
TRBJ2-5	TRBV19	CASSIQLTGQPNEETQYF
TRBJ2-7	TRBV5-5	CASSWRDSFPPYEQYF
TRBJ2-1	TRBV6-2/TRBV6-3	CASSYPRALGGNEQFF
TRBJ1-1	TRBV6-6	CASRKGGPEAFF
TRBJ2-3	TRBV12-3/TRBV12-4	CASSERGSTDTQYF
TRBJ2-3	TRBV3-1	CASSPKGLAGGPGDTQYF
TRBJ1-5	TRBV20-1	CSARLLRPGNQPQHF
TRBJ1-2	TRBV7-3	CASSTTGGYGYTF
TRBJ2-1	TRBV29-1	CSVADSLGGLAGENEQFF
TRBJ2-3	TRBV7-2	CASSLGLASTDTQYF
TRBJ1-1	TRBV9	CASSVSPGGHEAFF
TRBJ2-7	TRBV9	CASSPDQILSYEQYF
TRBJ1-1	TRBV4-3	CASSQGVNTEAFF